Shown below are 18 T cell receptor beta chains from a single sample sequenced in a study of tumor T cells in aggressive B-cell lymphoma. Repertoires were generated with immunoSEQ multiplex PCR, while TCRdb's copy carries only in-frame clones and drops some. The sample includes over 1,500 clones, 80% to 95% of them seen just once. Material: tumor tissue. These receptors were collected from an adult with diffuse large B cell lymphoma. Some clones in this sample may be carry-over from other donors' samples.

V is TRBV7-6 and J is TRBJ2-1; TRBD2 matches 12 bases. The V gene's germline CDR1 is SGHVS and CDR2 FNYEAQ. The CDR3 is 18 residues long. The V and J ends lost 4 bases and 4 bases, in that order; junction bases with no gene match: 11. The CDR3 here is CASSSRTSGVAGYNEQFF. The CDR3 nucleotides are TGTGCCAGCAGCTCGCGGACTAGCGGGGTAGCGGGATACAATGAGCAGTTCTTC.

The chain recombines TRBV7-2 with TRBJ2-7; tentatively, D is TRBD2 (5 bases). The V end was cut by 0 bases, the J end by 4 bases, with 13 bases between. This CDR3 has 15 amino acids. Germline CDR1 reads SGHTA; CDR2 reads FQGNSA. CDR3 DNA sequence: TGTGCCAGCAGCTTAGCCGGCGGGCACTCTTACGAGCAGTACTTC. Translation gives CASSLAGGHSYEQYF.

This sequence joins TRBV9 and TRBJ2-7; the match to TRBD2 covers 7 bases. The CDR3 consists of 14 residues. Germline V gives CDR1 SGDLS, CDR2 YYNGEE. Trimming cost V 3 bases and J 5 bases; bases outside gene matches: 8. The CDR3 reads CASSAQLATNEQYF. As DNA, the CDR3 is TGTGCCAGCAGCGCCCAACTAGCGACGAACGAGCAGTACTTC. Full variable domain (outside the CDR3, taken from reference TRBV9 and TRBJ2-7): DSGVTQTPKHLITATGQRVTLRCSPRSGDLSVYWYQQSLDQGLQFLIQYYNGEERAKGNILERFSAQQFPDLHSELNLSSLELGDSALYFCASSAQLATNEQYFGPGTRLTVT.

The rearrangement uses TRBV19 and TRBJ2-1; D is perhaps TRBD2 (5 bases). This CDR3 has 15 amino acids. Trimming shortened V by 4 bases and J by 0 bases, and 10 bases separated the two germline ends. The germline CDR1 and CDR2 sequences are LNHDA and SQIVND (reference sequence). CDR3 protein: CASSRTLSSYNEQFF. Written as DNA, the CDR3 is TGTGCCAGTAGTAGGACTCTTAGCTCCTACAATGAGCAGTTCTTC.

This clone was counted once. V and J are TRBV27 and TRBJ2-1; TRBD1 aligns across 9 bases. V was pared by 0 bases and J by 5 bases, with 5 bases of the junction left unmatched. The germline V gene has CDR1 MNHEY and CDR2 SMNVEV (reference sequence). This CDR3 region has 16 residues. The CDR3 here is CASSLSTGQGNNEQFF. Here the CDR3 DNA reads TGTGCCAGCAGTTTATCGACCGGACAGGGGAACAATGAGCAGTTCTTC.

Here the CDR3 DNA reads TGTGCCAGCAGCTTATTCTCGACTAGGGACACTGAAGCTTTCTTT. Translating it yields CASSLFSTRDTEAFF. The chain links TRBV7-9 to TRBJ1-1; D ambiguous. V was cut by 2 bases and J by 3 bases, with 13 bases left in between. This CDR3 is built from 15 residues. Germline V lookup: CDR1 SEHNR, CDR2 FQNEAQ (reference sequence).

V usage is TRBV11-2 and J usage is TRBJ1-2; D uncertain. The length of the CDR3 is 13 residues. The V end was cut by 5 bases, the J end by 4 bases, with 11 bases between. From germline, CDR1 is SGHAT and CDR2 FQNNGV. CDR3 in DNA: TGTGCCAGCAGCCACGGAGAGGTCTATGGCTACACCTTC. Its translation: CASSHGEVYGYTF. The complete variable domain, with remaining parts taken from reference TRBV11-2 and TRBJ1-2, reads EAGVAQSPRYKIIEKRQSVAFWCNPISGHATLYWYQQILGQGPKLLIQFQNNGVVDDSQLPKDRFSAERLKGVDSTLKIQPAKLEDSAVYLCASSHGEVYGYTFGSGTRLTVV.

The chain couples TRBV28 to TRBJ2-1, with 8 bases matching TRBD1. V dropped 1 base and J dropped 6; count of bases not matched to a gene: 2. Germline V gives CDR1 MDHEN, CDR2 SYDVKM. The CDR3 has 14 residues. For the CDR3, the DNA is TGTGCCAGCAGTTTATCACAGGGGGGCAATGAGCAGTTCTTC. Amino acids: CASSLSQGGNEQFF.

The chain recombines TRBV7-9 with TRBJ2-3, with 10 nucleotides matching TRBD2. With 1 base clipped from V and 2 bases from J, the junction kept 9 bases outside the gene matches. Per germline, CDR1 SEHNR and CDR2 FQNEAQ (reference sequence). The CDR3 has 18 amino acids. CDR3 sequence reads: CASSLGRASGRITDTQYF. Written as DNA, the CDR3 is TGTGCCAGCAGCTTAGGTAGGGCTAGCGGGAGAATCACAGATACGCAGTATTTT.

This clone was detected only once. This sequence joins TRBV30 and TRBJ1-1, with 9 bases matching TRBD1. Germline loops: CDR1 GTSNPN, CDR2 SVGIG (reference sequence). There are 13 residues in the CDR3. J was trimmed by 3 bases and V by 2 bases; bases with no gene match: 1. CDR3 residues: CAWSWDRDTEAFF. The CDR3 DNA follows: TGTGCCTGGAGTTGGGACAGGGACACTGAAGCTTTCTTT.

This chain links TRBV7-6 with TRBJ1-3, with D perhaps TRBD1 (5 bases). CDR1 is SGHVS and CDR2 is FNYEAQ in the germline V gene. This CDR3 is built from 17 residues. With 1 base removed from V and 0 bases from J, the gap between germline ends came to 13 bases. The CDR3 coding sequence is TGTGCCAGCAGCTTAGGTTCTGGGGCCCTCTCTGGAAACACCATATATTTT. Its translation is CASSLGSGALSGNTIYF.

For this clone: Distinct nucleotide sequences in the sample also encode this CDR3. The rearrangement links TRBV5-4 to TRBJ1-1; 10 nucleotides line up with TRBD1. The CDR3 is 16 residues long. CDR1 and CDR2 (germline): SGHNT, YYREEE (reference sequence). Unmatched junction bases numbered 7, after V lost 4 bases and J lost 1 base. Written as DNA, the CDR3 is TGTGCCAGCAGCCCGACAGGGGGCAAGAAGAACACTGAAGCTTTCTTT. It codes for CASSPTGGKKNTEAFF.

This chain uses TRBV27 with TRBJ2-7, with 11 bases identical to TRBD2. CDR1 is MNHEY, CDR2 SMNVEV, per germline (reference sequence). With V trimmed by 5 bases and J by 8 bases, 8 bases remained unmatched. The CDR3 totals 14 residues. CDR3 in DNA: TGTGCCAGCAGTGAATTAGCGGGAGGGCTGAAGCAGTACTTC. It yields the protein CASSELAGGLKQYF.

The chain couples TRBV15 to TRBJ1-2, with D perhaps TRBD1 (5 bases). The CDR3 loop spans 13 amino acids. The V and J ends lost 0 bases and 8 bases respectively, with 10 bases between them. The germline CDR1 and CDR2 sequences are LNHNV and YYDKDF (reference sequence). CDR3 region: CATSRDRARGYTF. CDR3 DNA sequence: TGTGCCACCAGCAGAGACAGGGCTCGCGGCTACACCTTC.

The CDR3, as DNA: TGTGCCAGCTCACCATTTCAGGGGCAAAACTATGGCTACACCTTC. Translated: CASSPFQGQNYGYTF. The chain links TRBV18 to TRBJ1-2; weak D call: TRBD1 (6 bases). The length of the CDR3 is 15 residues. Trimming pared 2 bases from V and 2 bases from J, leaving 12 bases between. The germline CDR1 and CDR2 sequences are KGHSH and LQKENI.

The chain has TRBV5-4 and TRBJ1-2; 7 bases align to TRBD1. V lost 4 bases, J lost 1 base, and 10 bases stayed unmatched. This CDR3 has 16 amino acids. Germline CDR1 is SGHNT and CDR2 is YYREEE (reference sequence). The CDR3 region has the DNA TGTGCCAGCAGCCGATTGGGACAGCGACGTAACTATGGCTACACCTTC. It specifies CASSRLGQRRNYGYTF. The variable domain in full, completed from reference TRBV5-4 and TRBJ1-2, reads ETGVTQSPTHLIKTRGQQVTLRCSSQSGHNTVSWYQQALGQGPQFIFQYYREEENGRGNFPPRFSGLQFPNYSSELNVNALELDDSALYLCASSRLGQRRNYGYTFGSGTRLTVV.

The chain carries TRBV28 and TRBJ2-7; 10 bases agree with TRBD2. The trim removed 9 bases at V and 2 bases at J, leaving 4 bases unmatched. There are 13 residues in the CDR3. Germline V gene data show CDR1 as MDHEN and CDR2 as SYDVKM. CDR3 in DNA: TGTGCCAGGAGGACTAGCGGACCCTACGAGCAGTACTTC. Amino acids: CARRTSGPYEQYF.

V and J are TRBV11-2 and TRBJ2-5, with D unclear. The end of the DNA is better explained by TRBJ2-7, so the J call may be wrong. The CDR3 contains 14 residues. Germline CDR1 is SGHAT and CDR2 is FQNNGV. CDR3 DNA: TGTGCCAGCAGCTTAGGGTTCTACCCCTACGAGCAGTACTTC. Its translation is CASSLGFYPYEQYF.